The rows below give T cell receptor beta chains drawn from one sample of a study of T cell responses to AZD1222 COVID-19 vaccine. Profiling relied on immunoSEQ multiplex PCR, and the TCRdb table lists in-frame clones only, not all of them. The data show some 120,000 clones, less than 90% seen once. Source: peripheral blood, taken on day 0 of AZD1222 vaccination. These receptors were taken from an adult in good health. Each CDR3 is given with its conserved first and last residue. D genes are given only for firm matches. Only some rows state a clone size, as once, few, many or a class for expanded clones.

d_gene,j_gene,v_gene,abundance,CDR3aa,CDR3nt
NA,TRBJ1-1,TRBV6-6,NA,CASTVMAEAFF,TGTGCCAGCACGGTAATGGCTGAAGCTTTCTTT
NA,TRBJ2-2,TRBV3-1/TRBV3-2,NA,CASSLPGGNTGELFF,TGTGCCAGCAGCCTCCCCGGGGGGAACACCGGGGAGCTGTTTTTT
NA,TRBJ1-5,TRBV19,NA,CASSIGGGGNQPQHF,TGTGCCAGTAGTATAGGTGGGGGAGGCAATCAGCCCCAGCATTTT
NA,TRBJ1-2,TRBV16,few,CASSTTQDRFSDMGYTF,TGTGCCAGCAGCACGACCCAAGACAGATTCAGCGATATGGGCTACACCTTC
NA,TRBJ2-3,TRBV7-8,NA,CASSLSSALTDTQYF,TGTGCCAGCAGCTTAAGTTCAGCTTTAACAGATACGCAGTATTTT
TRBD2,TRBJ2-3,TRBV3-1/TRBV3-2,NA,CASSQEIHSGISTSSTDTQYF,TGTGCCAGCAGCCAAGAGATACACAGCGGGATATCCACCTCTAGCACAGATACGCAGTATTTT
NA,TRBJ1-3,TRBV28,NA,CASSYGMEGLSTIYF,TGTGCCAGCAGTTATGGGATGGAGGGGCTAAGCACCATATATTTT
TRBD2,TRBJ2-2,TRBV2,NA,CASRKAGVYTGELFF,TGTGCCTCTCGGAAGGCGGGAGTCTACACCGGGGAGCTGTTTTTT
TRBD1,TRBJ2-7,TRBV10-1,NA,CASSGGQGETEQYF,TGCGCCAGCAGTGGAGGACAGGGTGAAACCGAGCAGTACTTC
NA,TRBJ2-7,TRBV19,NA,CASSIPYYEQYF,TGTGCCAGTAGTATCCCCTACTACGAGCAGTACTTC
TRBD2,TRBJ2-1,TRBV28,NA,CASSRPGLASSYNEQFF,TGTGCCAGCAGTCGCCCGGGACTAGCGTCTTCCTACAATGAGCAGTTCTTC
NA,TRBJ2-1,TRBV6-1,once,CASSETEFGVIIVNEQFF,TGTGCCAGCAGTGAGACTGAATTCGGGGTTATTATTGTCAATGAGCAGTTCTTC
NA,TRBJ1-5,TRBV27,NA,CASSPQQTGPSGRWSGQPQHF,TGTGCCAGCAGCCCACAGCAAACCGGGCCGTCCGGTCGATGGTCGGGCCAGCCCCAGCATTTT
NA,TRBJ2-7,TRBV30,NA,CAWSGRTWGVSSYEQYF,TGTGCCTGGAGTGGACGGACATGGGGCGTGAGCTCCTACGAGCAGTACTTC
TRBD2,TRBJ2-5,TRBV3-1/TRBV3-2,NA,CASSHELADFSETQYF,TGTGCCAGCAGCCATGAACTAGCGGACTTTAGTGAGACCCAGTACTTC
NA,TRBJ2-1,TRBV7-9,NA,CASSGGLTNEQFF,TGTGCCAGCAGCGGCGGGCTGACGAATGAGCAGTTCTTC
NA,TRBJ2-1,TRBV3-1/TRBV3-2,medium-sized,CASSRQQISSYNEQFF,TGTGCCAGCAGCCGACAGCAAATAAGCTCCTACAATGAGCAGTTCTTC
NA,TRBJ2-2,TRBV7-2,NA,CASSLIRRGTGELFF,TGTGCCAGCAGCTTGATTCGTCGAGGGACCGGGGAGCTGTTTTTT
TRBD2,TRBJ2-5,TRBV10-2,NA,CASSAGLAGRETQYF,TGCGCCAGCAGTGCGGGACTAGCGGGGAGGGAGACCCAGTACTTC
NA,TRBJ2-2,TRBV19,few,CATKAGNANTGELFF,TGTGCTACAAAGGCGGGGAATGCGAACACCGGGGAGCTGTTTTTT
NA,TRBJ1-2,TRBV28,NA,CASGGYGYGYTF,TGTGCCAGCGGAGGGTATGGTTATGGCTACACCTTC
TRBD2,TRBJ2-5,TRBV6-2/TRBV6-3,NA,CASSRTSAQETQYF,TGTGCCAGCAGCCGGACTAGCGCTCAAGAGACCCAGTACTTC
NA,TRBJ1-1,TRBV6-2/TRBV6-3,few,CASSYAALNTEAFF,TGTGCCAGCAGTTACGCAGCCTTGAACACTGAAGCTTTCTTT
NA,TRBJ1-5,TRBV6-1,NA,CASSEGATRRQPQHF,TGTGCCAGCAGTGAAGGGGCTACCCGAAGGCAGCCCCAGCATTTT
NA,TRBJ2-3,TRBV21-1,NA,CASSKMVSVRRGVFGVTQYF,TGTGCCAGCAGCAAAATGGTCTCGGTAAGGCGGGGGGTATTCGGGGTTACGCAGTATTTT
NA,TRBJ1-2,TRBV7-9,NA,CASSPEPSYGYTF,TGTGCCAGCAGCCCGGAGCCTTCATATGGCTACACCTTC
NA,TRBJ2-7,TRBV24-1,NA,CATISDTSSYEQYF,TGTGCCACCATCTCAGACACGAGCTCCTACGAGCAGTACTTC
NA,TRBJ2-1,TRBV28,NA,CASSPYSGSEQFF,TGTGCCAGCAGTCCCTACTCGGGAAGTGAGCAGTTCTTC
TRBD1,TRBJ2-1,TRBV28,once,CASSLPRDRASGPSNEQFF,TGTGCCAGCAGTTTACCTCGGGACAGGGCCTCGGGGCCCTCCAATGAGCAGTTCTTC
NA,TRBJ2-3,TRBV19,NA,CASRFQTLSDTQYF,TGTGCCAGCCGTTTCCAAACCCTTTCAGATACGCAGTATTTT
NA,TRBJ1-4,TRBV18,NA,CASSPNTRGFNEKLFF,TGTGCCAGCTCACCAAACACGCGGGGGTTTAATGAAAAACTGTTTTTT
NA,TRBJ1-1,TRBV28,NA,CASSPPGLNTEAFF,TGTGCCAGCAGTCCCCCGGGGTTGAACACTGAAGCTTTCTTT
NA,TRBJ1-4,TRBV19,NA,CASSTPRTAVRTNEKLFF,TGTGCCAGTAGTACACCTAGGACAGCGGTACGGACTAATGAAAAACTGTTTTTT
NA,TRBJ2-5,TRBV29-1,NA,CSVVGAEETQYF,TGCAGCGTTGTGGGGGCGGAAGAGACCCAGTACTTC
TRBD1,TRBJ1-2,TRBV28,NA,CASSAPGQDYGYTF,TGTGCCAGCAGTGCTCCGGGACAGGATTATGGCTACACCTTC
TRBD1,TRBJ1-2,TRBV5-1,NA,CASSSQGLSGYTF,TGCGCCAGCAGCTCACAGGGGTTGAGCGGCTACACCTTC
NA,TRBJ2-2,TRBV28,NA,CASRPGRGVGTGELFF,TGTGCCAGCAGGCCCGGTCGGGGAGTGGGCACCGGGGAGCTGTTTTTT
NA,TRBJ1-2,TRBV28,NA,CASSRRNHGYTF,TGTGCCAGCAGTCGACGGAATCATGGCTACACCTTC
TRBD1,TRBJ2-7,TRBV28,NA,CASNPPGQGHHEQYF,TGTGCCAGCAACCCCCCCGGACAGGGACACCACGAGCAGTACTTC
NA,TRBJ2-5,TRBV15,NA,CATSSYGAAQETQYF,TGTGCCACCAGCAGTTACGGGGCCGCACAAGAGACCCAGTACTTC
NA,TRBJ1-6,TRBV2,NA,CASMAQGNSPLHF,TGTGCCAGCATGGCACAGGGAAATTCACCCCTCCACTTT
NA,TRBJ2-3,TRBV28,once,CASSLGDTSTDTQYF,TGTGCCAGCAGTTTGGGGGACACTTCCACAGATACGCAGTATTTT
NA,TRBJ1-2,TRBV6-1,NA,CASSEEPGGSNYGYTF,TGTGCCAGCAGTGAAGAGCCGGGGGGCTCTAACTATGGCTACACCTTC
NA,TRBJ1-5,TRBV2,NA,CASSEAEDQPQHF,TGTGCCAGCAGTGAAGCGGAGGATCAGCCCCAGCATTTT
NA,TRBJ2-7,TRBV7-9,NA,CASSPGTPYYEQYF,TGTGCCAGCAGCCCCGGGACTCCGTATTACGAGCAGTACTTC
NA,TRBJ1-6,TRBV3-1/TRBV3-2,NA,CASSQGRVFPLHF,TGTGCCAGCAGCCAAGGCAGGGTGTTCCCCCTCCACTTT
TRBD1,TRBJ1-5,TRBV28,NA,CASSYRGQPQHF,TGTGCCAGCAGTTACAGGGGTCAGCCCCAGCATTTT
NA,TRBJ1-3,TRBV7-2,NA,CASASLPIGNTIYF,TGTGCCAGCGCCTCTCTTCCGATCGGAAACACCATATATTTT
NA,TRBJ2-2,TRBV5-1,NA,CASALEARNTGELFF,TGCGCCAGCGCCTTAGAGGCACGAAACACCGGGGAGCTGTTTTTT
NA,TRBJ1-6,TRBV19,NA,CASSIRSLAGSSYNSPLHF,TGTGCCAGTAGTATTAGGAGTTTGGCGGGGAGCTCCTATAATTCACCCCTCCACTTT
NA,TRBJ1-6,TRBV30,NA,CAWSVLGQTYNSPLHF,TGTGCCTGGAGTGTACTGGGGCAGACCTATAATTCACCCCTCCACTTT
NA,TRBJ1-1,TRBV12-3/TRBV12-4,NA,CASVRLLNTEAFF,TGTGCCAGCGTAAGGCTCCTGAACACTGAAGCTTTCTTT
NA,TRBJ2-2,TRBV3-1/TRBV3-2,NA,CASSQESGNTGELFF,TGTGCCAGCAGCCAAGAGTCCGGGAACACCGGGGAGCTGTTTTTT
NA,TRBJ2-2,TRBV30,NA,CAWQGGGNTGELFF,TGTGCCTGGCAGGGGGGAGGAAATACCGGGGAGCTGTTTTTT
NA,TRBJ1-2,TRBV27,once,CASSLGGGGYGYTF,TGTGCCAGCAGTTTAGGGGGTGGGGGCTATGGCTACACCTTC
NA,TRBJ2-2,TRBV7-2,NA,CASSLVGSYTGELFF,TGTGCCAGCAGCTTAGTGGGATCCTACACCGGGGAGCTGTTTTTT
TRBD1,TRBJ1-5,TRBV14,NA,CASSQGYRGHSNQPQHF,TGTGCCAGCAGCCAGGGCTACAGGGGGCATAGCAATCAGCCCCAGCATTTT
NA,TRBJ1-5,TRBV12-3/TRBV12-4,NA,CASSLIGPQHF,TGTGCCAGCAGTTTAATTGGGCCCCAGCATTTT
NA,TRBJ1-1,TRBV19,NA,CASSPQGTAGEAFF,TGTGCCAGTAGTCCCCAAGGGACGGCGGGTGAAGCTTTCTTT
TRBD1,TRBJ2-2,TRBV3-1/TRBV3-2,NA,CASSPGTGDTGELFF,TGTGCCAGCAGCCCCGGGACAGGGGACACCGGGGAGCTGTTTTTT